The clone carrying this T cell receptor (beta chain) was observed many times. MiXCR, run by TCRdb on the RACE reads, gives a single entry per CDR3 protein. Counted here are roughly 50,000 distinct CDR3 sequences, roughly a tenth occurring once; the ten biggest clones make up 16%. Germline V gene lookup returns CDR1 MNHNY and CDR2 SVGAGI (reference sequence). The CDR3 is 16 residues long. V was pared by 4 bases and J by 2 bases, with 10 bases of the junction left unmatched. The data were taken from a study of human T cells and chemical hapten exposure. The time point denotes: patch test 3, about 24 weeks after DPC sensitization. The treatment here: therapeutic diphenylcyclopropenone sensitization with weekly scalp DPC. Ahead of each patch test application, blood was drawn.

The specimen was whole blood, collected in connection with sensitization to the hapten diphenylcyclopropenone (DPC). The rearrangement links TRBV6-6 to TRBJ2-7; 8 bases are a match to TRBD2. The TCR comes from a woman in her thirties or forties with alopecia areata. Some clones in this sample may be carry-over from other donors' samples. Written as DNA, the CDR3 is TGTGCCAGCAGTTCCTCGGGGGGGGGCCGCCCCTACGAGCAGTACTTC. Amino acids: CASSSSGGGRPYEQYF.